Each of the 21 T cell receptor beta chains below was sequenced from the same sample in a study of CD8 T cells in ankylosing spondylitis. For these receptors, no antigen is known. TCRdb independently ran MiXCR on the 5' RACE reads; one entry per CDR3 protein. The table lists 750,000 to 850,000 distinct CDR3 sequences, around 11% of them singletons, with under 0.6% in the top ten. Overall study findings and caveats: A motif of 7 to 9 highly homologous TCR beta variants was seen as apparently characteristic of ankylosing spondylitis blood.

Sequenced material: blood, either unsorted or a sorted T cell fraction (not recorded which). These receptors were collected from a male donor with ankylosing spondylitis.

This chain uses TRBV18 with TRBJ2-2; no clear D. The V gene lost 1 base and the J gene lost 4 bases, with 10 bases spanning the gap. This CDR3 contains 15 residues. Germline CDR1 is KGHSH and CDR2 is LQKENI. The CDR3 DNA reads as TGTGCCAGCTCACCACTTCCCAGCCCCACCGGGGAGCTGTTTTTT. It encodes CASSPLPSPTGELFF.

In its sample, this clonotype was seen many times. The V and J genes are TRBV29-1 and TRBJ1-1, with a tentative D call TRBD1 (5 bases). The CDR3 covers 12 residues. Trimming removed 2 bases from V and 8 bases from J, with 12 bases in between. CDR1 and CDR2 (germline): SQVTM, ANQGSEA. CDR3 DNA sequence: TGCAGCGTTGAATGGCAGGGCCTCGAAGCTTTCTTT. This sequence encodes CSVEWQGLEAFF.

The chain combines TRBV5-5 with TRBJ2-7, with 7 positions matching TRBD1. The CDR3 is 16 amino acids. With 5 bases clipped from V and 2 bases from J, the junction kept 13 bases outside the gene matches. Germline V gene sequence: CDR1 SGHKS, CDR2 YYEKEE (reference sequence). The CDR3 loop is CASSRRGEQGAYEQYF. DNA for the CDR3: TGTGCCAGCAGTCGAAGAGGAGAGCAGGGGGCCTACGAGCAGTACTTC.

This rearrangement joins TRBV20-1 to TRBJ2-7; no clear D gene. CDR1 is DFQATT, CDR2 SNEGSKA, per germline (reference sequence). V was cut by 4 bases and J by 3 bases, with 10 bases left in between. The CDR3 sequence is 12 residues long. CDR3 sequence (DNA): TGCAGTGCTAAGGCTGATTTCTACGAGCAGTACTTC. Encoded protein: CSAKADFYEQYF.

V gene TRBV7-2 combines with J gene TRBJ2-3; 7 bases map to TRBD2. V lost 5 bases to trimming and J lost 1 base; unmatched junction nucleotides: 9. CDR3 length: 16 residues. CDR1 is SGHTA, CDR2 FQGNSA, per germline. The CDR3 DNA sequence: TGTGCCAGCAGCCCATGGCCAGCGGGGCGCACAGATACGCAGTATTTT. Translation: CASSPWPAGRTDTQYF.

This clonotype was seen ten or more times. The rearrangement uses TRBV20-1 and TRBJ2-1; 10 bases are a match to TRBD2. There are 14 residues in the CDR3. Germline V CDR1 and CDR2: DFQATT, SNEGSKA (reference sequence). The junction had 8 bases not matched to a gene; V was cut back by 6 bases and J by 6 bases. CDR3 bases: TGCAGTGCCCCCAGCGGGAGGGTGGGCAATGAGCAGTTCTTC. Protein sequence: CSAPSGRVGNEQFF.

This sequence joins TRBV6-5 and TRBJ1-5; D gene ambiguous. Trimming took off 2 bases at V and 7 bases at J, with 9 bases between the two ends. The CDR3 totals 13 residues. Germline assignment: CDR1 MNHEY and CDR2 SVGAGI. Here the CDR3 DNA reads TGTGCCAGCAGTTACGCATCGGGGCAGCCCCAGCATTTT. As protein: CASSYASGQPQHF.

This clonotype was found a few times. The chain is built from TRBV20-1 and TRBJ2-7; 11 positions agree with TRBD2. The CDR3 sequence is 13 residues long. Trimming at V came to 6 bases and at J to 2 bases, leaving 3 bases not matched to a gene. Germline values: CDR1 DFQATT, CDR2 SNEGSKA (reference sequence). The CDR3 DNA follows: TGCAGTGCCAGACTAGCGGGACCCTACGAGCAGTACTTC. Translation: CSARLAGPYEQYF.

The chain couples TRBV20-1 to TRBJ2-3, with 11 bases aligning to TRBD2. The CDR3 runs 14 residues. The V gene end was trimmed by 5 bases and the J gene end by 2 bases; junction bases not matched to a gene: 3. Per germline, CDR1 DFQATT and CDR2 SNEGSKA (reference sequence). The CDR3 sequence is CSAPTSGITDTQYF. CDR3 nucleotides: TGCAGTGCTCCGACTAGCGGGATCACAGATACGCAGTATTTT.

The rearrangement uses TRBV5-1 and TRBJ1-6; D ambiguous. The CDR3 covers 14 residues. V gave up 2 bases and J gave up 13 bases, with 16 bases separating them. The germline gives CDR1 SGHRS, CDR2 YFSETQ. This CDR3 reads CASSFGTVPSPLHF. CDR3 bases: TGCGCCAGCAGCTTCGGTACTGTCCCGTCTCCCCTCCACTTT.

This clonotype turned up a few times. J is TRBJ1-1 and V is TRBV7-2, with D possibly matching TRBD1 (6 bases). Trimming shortened V by 4 bases and J by 1 base, and 13 bases separated the two germline ends. Germline-derived CDR1 and CDR2 are SGHTA and FQGNSA. This CDR3 region has 15 residues. CDR3 amino acids: CASSSPRGANTEAFF. The DNA for the CDR3 is TGTGCCAGCAGCTCGCCCCGGGGGGCGAACACTGAAGCTTTCTTT.

In its sample, this clonotype was seen a few times. The J gene is TRBJ2-7, the V gene TRBV5-1; 11 bases are a match to TRBD2. The V and J ends lost 5 bases and 6 bases, in that order; junction bases with no gene match: 7. The germline CDR1 and CDR2 sequences are SGHRS and YFSETQ. This CDR3 has 14 residues. The CDR3 coding sequence is TGCGCCAGCAGACCGGGACTAGCGGAGGGCGAGCAGTACTTC. Translated, it gives CASRPGLAEGEQYF.

This clonotype was seen a handful of times. The V call is TRBV7-8, the J call TRBJ1-5, with TRBD1 identical over 7 bases. This CDR3 contains 14 residues. Unmatched junction bases numbered 5, after V lost 6 bases and J lost 3 bases. Germline values: CDR1 SGHVS, CDR2 FQNEAQ. Written as DNA, the CDR3 is TGTGCCAGCAGGCCACAGGGGCTCAATCAGCCCCAGCATTTT. As protein: CASRPQGLNQPQHF. The full variable domain, in which reference TRBV7-8 and TRBJ1-5 provide the parts outside the CDR3, is GAGVSQSPRYKVAKRGQDVALRCDPISGHVSLFWYQQALGQGPEFLTYFQNEAQLDKSGLPSDRFFAERPEGSVSTLKIQRTQQEDSAVYLCASRPQGLNQPQHFGDGTRLSIL.

The CDR3 sequence is CSAPLRAGEGETQYF. Written as DNA, the CDR3 is TGCAGTGCTCCCCTCCGGGCGGGAGAAGGAGAGACCCAGTACTTC. V and J are TRBV20-1 and TRBJ2-5, with 7 bases identical to TRBD2. J lost 4 bases, V lost 5 bases, and 13 bases had no gene match. The length of the CDR3 is 15 residues. Germline CDR1 and CDR2: DFQATT and SNEGSKA (reference sequence).

The rearrangement uses TRBV7-9 and TRBJ2-2; D is uncertain. CDR3 length: 16 amino acids. The V gene lost 2 bases and the J gene lost 6 bases, with 16 bases spanning the gap. Germline lookup yields CDR1 SEHNR and CDR2 FQNEAQ (reference sequence). In DNA form, the CDR3 reads TGTGCCAGCAGCTTAACTCGGGCCACCAAACCCGGGGAGCTGTTTTTT. As protein: CASSLTRATKPGELFF. The full variable domain, rest sourced from reference TRBV7-9 and TRBJ2-2, is DTGVSQNPRHKITKRGQNVTFRCDPISEHNRLYWYRQTLGQGPEFLTYFQNEAQLEKSRLLSDRFSAERPKGSFSTLEIQRTEQGDSAMYLCASSLTRATKPGELFFGEGSRLTVL.

This clonotype was recorded many times. This sequence joins TRBV7-2 and TRBJ1-5; D is possibly TRBD1 (5 bases). With 7 bases removed from V and 7 bases from J, the gap between germline ends came to 20 bases. Germline CDR1 reads SGHTA; CDR2 reads FQGNSA. The CDR3 consists of 15 residues. The CDR3 DNA is TGTGCCAGCACCCCGAATGCCGGGGGTGACCAGCCCCAGCATTTT. This codes for CASTPNAGGDQPQHF.

This clonotype was recorded at least ten times. V gene TRBV6-5 combines with J gene TRBJ1-1, with a tentative D call TRBD1 (6 bases). The germline V gene has CDR1 MNHEY and CDR2 SVGAGI. Trimming shortened V by 4 bases and J by 1 base, and 10 bases separated the two germline ends. This CDR3 region has 14 residues. The CDR3 bases are TGTGCCAGCAGTTCCCAGGGGAGGAACACTGAAGCTTTCTTT. Its protein product is CASSSQGRNTEAFF.

The CDR3 sequence: CASSRELETQYF. The CDR3 DNA reads TGCGCCAGCAGCCGGGAGCTGGAGACCCAGTACTTC. The rearrangement links TRBV5-1 to TRBJ2-5; the D gene is possibly TRBD2 (6 bases). Germline lookup yields CDR1 SGHRS and CDR2 YFSETQ. The CDR3 runs 12 residues. The V gene lost 4 bases and the J gene lost 5 bases, with 9 bases spanning the gap.

The V gene is TRBV15, the J gene TRBJ2-3; perhaps TRBD2 as D (5 bases). Germline values: CDR1 LNHNV, CDR2 YYDKDF (reference sequence). The CDR3 consists of 14 residues. V lost 1 base, J lost 4 bases, and 9 bases lay in between. Here the CDR3 reads CATSRGLAADTQYF. For the CDR3, the DNA is TGTGCCACCAGCAGAGGTCTAGCCGCAGATACGCAGTATTTT.

This clonotype was counted at least ten times. The genes are TRBV7-2 and TRBJ2-3; D perhaps matches TRBD1 (7 bases). The length of the CDR3 is 16 residues. Between the trimmed V and J ends, which lost 3 bases and 5 bases, there was a span of 18 bases. The V gene's germline CDR1 is SGHTA and CDR2 FQGNSA. CDR3 residues: CASSFSRGTLGDTQYF. CDR3 nucleotides: TGTGCCAGCAGCTTCTCCAGGGGGACTCTAGGAGATACGCAGTATTTT.

The chain combines TRBV6-5 with TRBJ2-2, with TRBD1 as a possible D gene (5 bases). CDR3 length: 16 amino acids. The germline V and J ends were trimmed by 7 bases and 3 bases, with 18 bases remaining between them. Germline-derived CDR1 and CDR2 are MNHEY and SVGAGI. CDR3: CASKKRQQRDTGELFF. In DNA, the CDR3 is TGTGCCAGCAAGAAGAGACAGCAGAGAGACACCGGGGAGCTGTTTTTT.